The sequence of this TCR beta chain was determined in a study of T cell responses to AZD1222 COVID-19 vaccine. Study as a whole: Pooling of second doses given at about 4 or about 12 weeks was done.

Notes on this clone: What it recognizes is unknown.

The study's findings and limits: Spike-specific TCR breadth and depth were elevated following two AZD1222 doses. Spike was spanned by vaccine-associated CD4 TCRs, with dominance at 160-218 and 743-854. Of the AZD1222 recipients, only six were seropositive at baseline.

The germline V gene has CDR1 MNHEY and CDR2 SVGAGI. Between the trimmed V and J ends, which lost 5 bases and 1 base, there was a span of 12 bases. The CDR3 consists of 15 residues. Libraries were prepared by immunoSEQ multiplex PCR; TCRdb keeps only in-frame clonotypes and omits some of them. The sample contains around 100,000 clones, 80% to 90% of which appear only once. Material: peripheral blood, obtained on day 0 of AZD1222 vaccination. This rearrangement joins TRBV6-5 to TRBJ2-1; D may be TRBD1 (6 bases). The sequence derives from an adult in good health. CDR3 residues: CASSNRRGSYNEQFF. CDR3 bases: TGTGCCAGCAGTAACCGAAGGGGGTCCTACAATGAGCAGTTCTTC.